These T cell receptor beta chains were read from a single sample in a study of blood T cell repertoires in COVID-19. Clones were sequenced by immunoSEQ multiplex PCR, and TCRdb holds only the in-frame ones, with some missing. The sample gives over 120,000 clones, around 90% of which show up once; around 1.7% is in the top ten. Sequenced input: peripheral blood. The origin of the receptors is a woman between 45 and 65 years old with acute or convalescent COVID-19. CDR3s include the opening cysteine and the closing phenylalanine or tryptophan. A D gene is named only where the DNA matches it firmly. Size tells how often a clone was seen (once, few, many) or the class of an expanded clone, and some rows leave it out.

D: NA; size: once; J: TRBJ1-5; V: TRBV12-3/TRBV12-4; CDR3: CASSRGSQPQHF; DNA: TGTGCCAGCAGTAGAGGTAGTCAGCCCCAGCATTTT
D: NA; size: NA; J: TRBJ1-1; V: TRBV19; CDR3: CASSPIGGADTEAFF; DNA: TGTGCCAGTAGTCCCATAGGAGGGGCGGACACTGAAGCTTTCTTT
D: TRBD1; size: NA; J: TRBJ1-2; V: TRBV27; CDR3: CASSARDRVYGYTF; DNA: TGTGCCAGCAGTGCCCGGGACAGGGTATATGGCTACACCTTC
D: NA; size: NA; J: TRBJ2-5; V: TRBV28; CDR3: CASSSPGRGSTKETQYF; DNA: TGTGCCAGCAGTTCGCCCGGTCGGGGGTCGACTAAAGAGACCCAGTACTTC
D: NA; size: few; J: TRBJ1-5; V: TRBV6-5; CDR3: CASRATSNQPQHF; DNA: TGTGCCAGCAGAGCGACCAGCAATCAGCCCCAGCATTTT
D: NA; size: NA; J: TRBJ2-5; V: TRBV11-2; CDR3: CASSLAEASWETQYF; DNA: TGTGCCAGCAGCTTAGCTGAGGCTAGTTGGGAGACCCAGTACTTC
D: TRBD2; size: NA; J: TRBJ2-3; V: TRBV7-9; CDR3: CAGGLAGLTDTQYF; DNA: TGTGCCGGGGGACTAGCGGGGCTCACAGATACGCAGTATTTT
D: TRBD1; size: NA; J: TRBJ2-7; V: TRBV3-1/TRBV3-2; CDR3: CASSPGTDSSYEQYF; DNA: TGTGCCAGCAGCCCCGGGACAGATAGCTCCTACGAGCAGTACTTC
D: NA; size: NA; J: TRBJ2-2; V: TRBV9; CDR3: CASSVTREAGELFF; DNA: TGTGCCAGCAGCGTGACGAGGGAGGCCGGGGAGCTGTTTTTT
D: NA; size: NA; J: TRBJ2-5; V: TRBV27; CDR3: CASSLDQETQYF; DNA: TGTGCCAGCAGCCTCGACCAAGAGACCCAGTACTTC
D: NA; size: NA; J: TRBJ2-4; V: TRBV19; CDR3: CASRDTGTSSNIQYF; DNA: TGTGCCAGTAGGGATACCGGGACATCCTCAAACATTCAGTACTTC
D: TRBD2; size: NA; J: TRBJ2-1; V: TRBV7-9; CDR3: CASSLRTSLFNEQFF; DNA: TGTGCCAGCAGCCTGCGGACTAGTCTCTTCAATGAGCAGTTCTTC
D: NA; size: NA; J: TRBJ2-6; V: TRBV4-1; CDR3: CASSRGGLVSGANVLTF; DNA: TGCGCCAGCAGCCGGGGCGGCCTAGTATCTGGGGCCAACGTCCTGACTTTC
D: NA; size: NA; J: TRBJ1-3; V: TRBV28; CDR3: CASRLGGGPYSGNTIYF; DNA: TGTGCCAGCAGGCTCGGGGGGGGCCCTTACTCTGGAAACACCATATATTTT
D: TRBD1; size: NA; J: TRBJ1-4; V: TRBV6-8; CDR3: CASSVGQGFEKLFF; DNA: TGTGCCAGCAGTGTGGGACAGGGGTTTGAAAAACTGTTTTTT
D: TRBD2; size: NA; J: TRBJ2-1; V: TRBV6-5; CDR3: CASGVTSGDYNEQFF; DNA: TGTGCCAGCGGAGTGACTAGCGGGGATTACAATGAGCAGTTCTTC
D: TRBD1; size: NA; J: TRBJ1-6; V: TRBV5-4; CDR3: CASSNSRSGGTYNSPLHF; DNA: TGTGCCAGCAGCAATAGTAGATCAGGGGGCACCTATAATTCACCCCTCCACTTT
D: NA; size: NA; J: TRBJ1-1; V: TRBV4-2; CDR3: CASSQDQGRHTEAFF; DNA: TGTGCCAGCAGCCAAGATCAGGGGAGACACACTGAAGCTTTCTTT
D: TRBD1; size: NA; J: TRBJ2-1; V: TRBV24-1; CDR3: CATSVRSVGPGQGNYNEQFF; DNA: TGTGCCACCAGTGTCAGAAGTGTGGGGCCGGGACAGGGGAACTACAATGAGCAGTTCTTC
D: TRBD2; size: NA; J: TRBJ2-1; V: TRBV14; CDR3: CASSQPGTSYNEQFF; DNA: TGTGCCAGCAGCCAGCCCGGGACTAGCTACAATGAGCAGTTCTTC
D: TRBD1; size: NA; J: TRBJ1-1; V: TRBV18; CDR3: CASSPRQGSVTEAFF; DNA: TGTGCCAGCTCCCCGCGACAGGGTAGTGTCACTGAAGCTTTCTTT
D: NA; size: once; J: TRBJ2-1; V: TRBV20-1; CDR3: CSAHTYEQFF; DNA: TGCAGTGCTCACACCTATGAGCAGTTCTTC
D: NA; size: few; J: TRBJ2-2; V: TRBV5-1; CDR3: CASSSQGLNTGELFF; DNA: TGCGCCAGCAGCTCACAGGGCCTGAACACCGGGGAGCTGTTTTTT
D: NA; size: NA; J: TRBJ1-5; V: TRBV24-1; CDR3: CATSDSWGHQPQHF; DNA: TGTGCCACCAGTGATTCGTGGGGGCATCAGCCCCAGCATTTT
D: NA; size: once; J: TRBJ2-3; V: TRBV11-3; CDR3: CASKLSRGSDTQYF; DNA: TGTGCCAGCAAGCTTAGCCGAGGGTCAGATACGCAGTATTTT
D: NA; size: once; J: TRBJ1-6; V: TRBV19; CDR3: CASSIATRSSYNSPLHF; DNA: TGTGCCAGTAGTATAGCGACGAGGAGCTCCTATAATTCACCCCTCCACTTT
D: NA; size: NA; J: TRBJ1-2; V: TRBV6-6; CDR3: CASMALGLDGYTF; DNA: TGTGCCAGCATGGCTCTGGGGCTAGACGGCTACACCTTC
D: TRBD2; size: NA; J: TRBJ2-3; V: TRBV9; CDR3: CASSGGGGGGDTQYF; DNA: TGTGCCAGCAGTGGTGGCGGGGGTGGAGGAGATACGCAGTATTTT
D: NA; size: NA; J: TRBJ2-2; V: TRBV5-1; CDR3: CASSLVAGDTGELFF; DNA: TGCGCCAGCAGCTTGGTAGCAGGGGACACCGGGGAGCTGTTTTTT
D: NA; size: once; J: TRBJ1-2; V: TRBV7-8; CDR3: CASSLLNRGSRGYTF; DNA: TGTGCCAGCAGCTTACTCAACCGCGGGTCGCGAGGCTACACCTTC
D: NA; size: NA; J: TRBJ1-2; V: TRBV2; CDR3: CATERLRAGGYTF; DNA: TGTGCCACCGAGAGATTAAGGGCGGGTGGCTACACCTTC
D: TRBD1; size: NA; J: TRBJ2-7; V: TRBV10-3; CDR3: CAIRGGQGPGGEQYF; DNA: TGTGCCATCAGGGGAGGACAGGGTCCCGGCGGCGAGCAGTACTTC